This T cell receptor (beta chain) was recovered during a study of shared T cell receptors in the human thymus. With V trimmed by 3 bases and J by 4 bases, 8 bases remained unmatched. The CDR3 totals 15 residues. Germline V gene data show CDR1 as MGHRA and CDR2 as YSYEKL. Using immunoSEQ multiplex PCR, the repertoire was profiled, and TCRdb retains in-frame clones only, with some absent. The table lists 640,000 or so clones, 70% to 90% of them singletons, with 0.0094% in the top ten. The same sample was also used in a study of human thymus T cells. That work contributes: Those donating were healthy Finnish infants in corrective surgery for congenital heart defects. From resections taken during corrective heart surgery, the thymus tissue was obtained. V and J gene usage appeared biased in thymic and blood repertoires. Related work showed strongly overlapping thymic repertoires across unrelated individuals.

V gene TRBV4-1 combines with J gene TRBJ2-7; 8 bases map to TRBD1. The sequence was obtained from a boy younger than two with a congenital heart defect. Material for sequencing was thymocytes. The CDR3 sequence is CASSQSSGTGYEQYF. The CDR3 nucleotides read TGCGCCAGCAGCCAGAGTTCCGGGACAGGTTACGAGCAGTACTTC.